The source of this T cell receptor (beta chain) is a study of cytomegalovirus exposure and HLA in healthy donors. Note on this clone: Its specificity is not known.

Study-level findings and limits: Reportedly, TCR beta sequences accurately predicted HLA-A and HLA-B alleles in most subjects. Reported results showed that the classifier diagnosed cytomegalovirus status with high specificity and sensitivity. As a later analysis showed, a missense DCLRE1C variant was linked to trimming of TCR beta V- and J-genes.

V was trimmed by 5 bases and J by 5 bases, leaving 11 bases between them. Germline CDR1 and CDR2: SGHRS and YFSETQ. The CDR3 has 13 amino acids. PCR amplification relied on 60 Vbeta primers (plus 13 Jbeta primers). Sequencing used immunoSEQ multiplex PCR; TCRdb keeps in-frame clones, though not all of them. Of about 130,000 clones listed, just over 75% are singletons. The rearrangement uses TRBV5-1 and TRBJ2-1; weak D call: TRBD2 (5 bases). This sequence originates from a woman in her fifties or sixties in good health and CMV-seronegative. The specimen sequenced was PBMCs. DNA for the CDR3: TGCGCCAGCAGTCCGACGGGAAACAATGAGCAGTTCTTC. It translates to CASSPTGNNEQFF.